The 4 T cell receptor beta chains listed next were all sequenced from one sample in a study of regulatory T cells in long-lasting Graves disease. According to the study, TCR beta libraries were built with iRepertoire HTBI primers and CDR3-region Arm-PCR. TCRdb reprocessed the multiplex PCR reads via MiXCR and lists one record per CDR3 protein. The sample has roughly 430,000 distinct CDR3 sequences, 21% seen once; the top ten hold 14%. Time point indicated: persistent/refractory GD, antithyroid drugs over 5 years with positive TRAb. The authors made the TCR library using RNA they extracted from PBMCs. Sequencing used peripheral blood mononuclear cells (PBMCs), obtained when the disease was refractory, from a patient treated with antithyroid drugs. These receptors were collected from a female donor with Graves disease.

The rearrangement links TRBV3-1 to TRBJ1-3, with unresolved D. Trimming stripped 0 bases from V and 4 bases from J, with 13 bases between. The germline V gene encodes CDR1 LGHDT and CDR2 YNNKEL (reference sequence). This CDR3 is built from 16 residues. The CDR3: CASSQDSEGGGNTIYF. The CDR3 DNA reads as TGTGCCAGCAGCCAAGATTCCGAGGGCGGAGGAAACACCATATATTTT. The full variable domain, with the rest looked up from reference TRBV3-1 and TRBJ1-3, is DTAVSQTPKYLVTQMGNDKSIKCEQNLGHDTMYWYKQDSKKFLKIMFSYNNKELIINETVPNRFSPKSPDKAHLNLHINSLELGDSAVYFCASSQDSEGGGNTIYFGEGSWLTVV.

Concerning this clonotype: A much larger clone lies a single base off, so this may be a read error. This sequence joins TRBV28 and TRBJ2-7, with 8 bases identical to TRBD1. The germline V gene encodes CDR1 MDHEN and CDR2 SYDVKM. The CDR3 length is 14 residues. The CDR3 region has the DNA TGTGCCGGCAGCCCGCCGGGACAGGTCTACGAGCAGTACTTC. It specifies CAGSPPGQVYEQYF.

This clonotype was counted ten times or more. This sequence joins TRBV20-1 and TRBJ2-7; D perhaps matches TRBD1 (5 bases). The V gene lost 3 bases and the J gene lost 5 bases, with 14 bases spanning the gap. The length of the CDR3 is 13 residues. CDR1 and CDR2 (germline): DFQATT, SNEGSKA (reference sequence). CDR3 sequence: CSASPRGYHEQYF. For the CDR3, the DNA is TGCAGTGCTAGCCCTAGGGGTTACCACGAGCAGTACTTC.

In its sample, this clonotype was seen many times. The chain joins TRBV28 to TRBJ1-1; TRBD1 aligns across 9 bases. The CDR3 extends over 18 amino acids. The V and J ends lost 2 bases and 7 bases, in that order; junction bases with no gene match: 17. Germline values: CDR1 MDHEN, CDR2 SYDVKM. CDR3 bases: TGTGCCAGCAGTTTAAGGACAGGGGAAGGTATGCTACGGGTTGAAGCTTTCTTT. Protein sequence: CASSLRTGEGMLRVEAFF.